A single sample gave rise to the 28 T cell receptor beta chains below, sequenced in a study of tumor-infiltrating lymphocytes in oesophageal squamous cell carcinoma. TCRdb passed the PCR reads through MiXCR, listing each CDR3 protein once. This table holds about 10,000 distinct CDR3 sequences, about three fifths found once. Input material: esophageal tumor tissue. The source is a female donor with esophageal squamous cell carcinoma.

In its sample, this clonotype was seen a few times. The rearrangement joins TRBV7-2 to TRBJ2-5; 9 bases are shared with TRBD1. The germline V gene has CDR1 SGHTA and CDR2 FQGNSA. The V segment lost 5 bases and the J segment 4 bases; nucleotides outside the gene matches: 8. The CDR3 extends over 15 amino acids. The CDR3 spells CASSPSLTGGETQYF. The CDR3, as DNA: TGTGCCAGCAGCCCCTCTCTGACAGGGGGAGAGACCCAGTACTTC.

This chain uses TRBV12-3 or TRBV12-4 with TRBJ2-5, with a tentative D call TRBD1 (6 bases). TRBJ2-1 explains the end of the DNA better; the J call may be wrong. The CDR3 runs to 13 residues. CDR3 DNA: TGTGCCAGCAGTTTAAGGGGGAAGAATGAGCAGTTCTTC. The encoded protein is CASSLRGKNEQFF.

The V gene is TRBV7-2, the J gene TRBJ2-5, with TRBD2 identical over 7 bases. The closer fit of TRBJ2-1 to the DNA end suggests the J call may be wrong. CDR3 length equals 15 residues. Germline CDR1 SGHTA, CDR2 FQGNSA. DNA of the CDR3: TGTGCCAGCAGCTCCTCTCGCGGGAGTTTCGATGAGCAGTTCTTC. Protein product: CASSSSRGSFDEQFF.

The table lists this clonotype with a few counts. This chain joins TRBV12-3 or TRBV12-4 and TRBJ2-2; 8 nucleotides agree with TRBD2. Trimming cost V 3 bases and J 0 bases; bases outside gene matches: 0. The CDR3 has 15 amino acids. CDR3 sequence reads: CASSLRGANTGELFF. The CDR3 DNA follows: TGTGCCAGCAGTTTGCGGGGGGCGAACACCGGGGAGCTGTTTTTT.

The chain employs TRBV27 and TRBJ2-7; no firm D call. CDR1 is MNHEY, CDR2 SMNVEV, per germline (reference sequence). Deletions cut 11 bases from V and 0 bases from J, with 8 bases between. The CDR3 runs 11 residues. CDR3 amino acids: CAVQSSYEQYF. The CDR3 coding sequence is TGTGCCGTACAAAGCTCCTACGAGCAGTACTTC.

A word on this clonotype: A much bigger clone sits one base away, suggesting this may be a read error. The rearrangement joins TRBV11-3 to TRBJ2-7, with a weak D call TRBD2 (5 bases). The CDR3 loop spans 14 amino acids. Per the germline V gene, CDR1 is SGHNT and CDR2 is YENEEA. The CDR3 reads CASSSRHGDGGNTF. The CDR3 nucleotides read TGTGCCAGCAGCTCCCGACACGGGGATGGAGGCAACACCTTC.

A remark on this clonotype: Here the CDR3 omits its conserved ending phenylalanine or tryptophan, so a read error is the likely source. The DNA is omitted, as the CDR3 cannot be located on it reliably, and the CDR3 follows TCRdb's listing. The V gene is TRBV7-6, the J gene TRBJ2-3; TRBD2 was called by the table and not checked on the DNA. Per germline, CDR1 SGHVS and CDR2 FNYEAQ. The CDR3 length is 16 residues, termini included. CDR3 residues: CASSLGPVGNEQFFGP.

This clonotype was detected once. V gene TRBV10-3 combines with J gene TRBJ2-3; 8 positions agree with TRBD2. V was pared by 10 bases and J by 4 bases, with 10 bases of the junction left unmatched. The CDR3 runs to 14 residues. CDR1 and CDR2 (germline): ENHRY, SYGVKD. CDR3 region: CASQRELLADTQYF. The CDR3 nucleotides read TGTGCCAGCCAGCGGGAGTTGTTGGCAGATACGCAGTATTTT.

About this clonotype itself: Lacking the conserved final phenylalanine or tryptophan, this CDR3 likely reflects a read error. It is unclear where the CDR3 begins or ends on the DNA, so no DNA is shown, and the CDR3 is as TCRdb lists it. The J gene is TRBJ2-1, the V gene TRBV6-6; the table names TRBD1, a call not compared with the DNA. Germline CDR1 is MNHNY and CDR2 is SVGAGI (reference sequence). The CDR3 has 18 residues if both end residues are counted. CDR3 region: CASTPDPQGKLNGYTFGS.

J is TRBJ2-1 and V is TRBV12-3 or TRBV12-4; TRBD2 matches at 10 bases. The junction had 6 bases not matched to a gene; V was cut back by 0 bases and J by 10 bases. The length of the CDR3 is 15 residues. This CDR3 reads CASSLARQLAGEQFF. The CDR3 nucleotides are TGTGCCAGCAGTTTAGCGCGGCAACTAGCGGGGGAGCAGTTCTTC.

This clonotype was recorded at least ten times. The J gene is TRBJ2-3, the V gene TRBV5-6, with 10 bases that match TRBD2. There are 19 residues in the CDR3. V lost 3 bases to trimming and J lost 2 bases; unmatched junction nucleotides: 15. Germline lookup yields CDR1 SGHDT and CDR2 YYEEEE. This CDR3 reads CASSSPGLASGRATDTQYF. The CDR3 bases are TGTGCCAGCAGCTCACCGGGACTAGCGTCAGGACGGGCCACAGATACGCAGTATTTT.

The rearrangement uses TRBV7-2 and TRBJ2-2; 7 bases fit TRBD2. V trimming: 5 bases; J trimming: 8 bases; junction bases outside the gene matches: 8. CDR3 length equals 14 residues. The V gene's germline CDR1 is SGHTA and CDR2 FQGNSA. The CDR3 reads CASSELAVGGELFF. The DNA of the CDR3 is TGTGCCAGCAGCGAGCTAGCGGTCGGTGGGGAGCTGTTTTTT.

This clonotype came up many times. The V and J genes are TRBV5-4 and TRBJ2-5; possible D gene TRBD2, 6 bases. The tail of the sequence fits TRBJ2-7 better, so the J call may be wrong. In germline, CDR1 is SGHNT, CDR2 YYREEE (reference sequence). CDR3 length: 14 amino acids. CDR3 DNA: TGTGCCAGCAGCTTCGGGGGAGTAAGGTACGAGCAGTACTTC. Amino acid sequence: CASSFGGVRYEQYF.

The chain joins TRBV2 to TRBJ2-3; 7 bases are a match to TRBD2. V trimming: 6 bases; J trimming: 2 bases; junction bases outside the gene matches: 8. The CDR3 totals 15 residues. Per the germline V gene, CDR1 is SNHLY and CDR2 is FYNNEI. CDR3 sequence: CASRKSSGDTDTQYF. CDR3 bases: TGTGCCAGCAGGAAGTCTAGCGGTGACACAGATACGCAGTATTTT.

The rearrangement uses TRBV7-3 and TRBJ2-6; D is undetermined. Germline assignment: CDR1 SGHTA and CDR2 FQGTGA. The CDR3 sequence is 9 residues long. Trimming pared 2 bases from V and 18 bases from J, leaving 5 bases between. CDR3: CASSLSWTF. The CDR3 region has the DNA TGTGCCAGCAGCTTATCCTGGACTTTC.

This clonotype was observed a few times. The chain uses TRBV28 and TRBJ2-1, with 10 positions matching TRBD2. Germline CDR1 reads MDHEN; CDR2 reads SYDVKM. CDR3 length equals 12 residues. With V trimmed by 2 bases and J by 15 bases, 4 bases remained unmatched. CDR3 protein: CASSLTSGTLFF. In DNA, the CDR3 is TGTGCCAGCAGTTTAACTAGCGGGACCTTGTTCTTC.

V usage is TRBV27 and J usage is TRBJ1-1; 9 bases agree with TRBD1. The better agreement between TRBJ2-7 and the DNA end casts doubt on the J call. Germline lookup yields CDR1 MNHEY and CDR2 SMNVEV (reference sequence). This CDR3 is built from 15 residues. The chain's CDR3 is CASSLTGGVGYEQYF. DNA of the CDR3: TGTGCCAGCAGTTTAACAGGGGGCGTAGGCTACGAGCAGTACTTC.

Here the CDR3 reads CASSYSRLGQGVYEQYF. In nucleotides, the CDR3 is TGTGCCAGCAGTTACTCGCGGCTGGGACAGGGAGTTTACGAGCAGTACTTC. The rearrangement uses TRBV6-8 and TRBJ2-1; 9 bases map to TRBD1. The end of the DNA is better explained by TRBJ2-7, so the J call may be wrong. The CDR3 has 17 amino acids. Germline CDR1 is MNHGY and CDR2 is SAAAGT.

In DNA, the CDR3 is TGTGCCACCAGTGCTGCCCCGGGACAGGGGTACGGGAAAGGCTACAATGAGCAGTACTTC. It is translated as CATSAAPGQGYGKGYNEQYF. The chain uses TRBV24-1 and TRBJ2-4; 10 bases fit TRBD1. There are 20 residues in the CDR3. Looked up from germline, CDR1 is KGHDR and CDR2 is SFDVKD. The ends lost 5 bases at V and 13 bases at J; junction bases unmatched: 28.

The chain employs TRBV7-3 and TRBJ2-5; D gene uncertain. The V gene's germline CDR1 is SGHTA and CDR2 FQGTGA. Trimming cost V 1 base and J 11 bases, with 14 bases left between them. The CDR3 contains 13 residues. CDR3 coding DNA: TGTGCCAGCAGCTTAAAAGCAAACAATGAGCAGTACTTC. Translation gives CASSLKANNEQYF.

This chain uses TRBV5-3 with TRBJ1-1, with a possible D match to TRBD1 (6 bases). TRBV5-3 is identified as an open reading frame with a role that is uncertain. V was pared by 8 bases and J by 3 bases, with 20 bases between. This CDR3 has 15 amino acids. The CDR3, as DNA: TGTGCCAGCAGCCCCGGCCGGGGGCGAGACACTGAAGCTTTCTTT. This gives the protein CASSPGRGRDTEAFF.

The chain is built from TRBV7-9 and TRBJ2-5, with D maybe TRBD2 (6 bases). The CDR3 contains 15 residues. CDR1 is SEHNR and CDR2 is FQNEAQ in the germline V gene (reference sequence). The V end lost 4 bases, the J end lost 3 bases, and 15 bases lay between the germline ends. CDR3 amino acids: CASSSGAGGEETQYF. DNA for the CDR3: TGTGCCAGCAGCTCCGGAGCGGGTGGGGAAGAGACCCAGTACTTC.

The chain has TRBV6-8 and TRBJ1-1; D gene uncertain. V was shortened by 4 bases and J by 4 bases, with 10 bases between the two germline ends. CDR3 length: 13 residues. Germline values: CDR1 MNHGY, CDR2 SAAAGT. The CDR3 DNA reads TGTGCCAGCAGTTCCTCTGAGGGCACTGAAGCTTTCTTT. Translating gives CASSSSEGTEAFF.

This clonotype was counted once. The chain joins TRBV10-2 to TRBJ2-4, with 8 bases identical to TRBD1. Matching the DNA end better, TRBJ2-1 makes the J call doubtful. This CDR3 contains 12 residues. Germline V gives CDR1 WSHSY, CDR2 SAAADI. The CDR3 DNA reads TGCGCCAGCAGTGGAGTTGGGACAGGGCAGTTCTTC. It encodes CASSGVGTGQFF.

This clonotype was detected only a few times. The chain employs TRBV28 and TRBJ1-1; a possible D gene is TRBD1 (5 bases). CDR3 length: 14 amino acids. CDR1 and CDR2 from the germline V gene are MDHEN and SYDVKM. Trimming pared 3 bases from V and 7 bases from J, leaving 15 bases between. This chain's CDR3 is CASSLDWGRGEAFF. DNA of the CDR3: TGTGCCAGCAGTTTGGACTGGGGGAGAGGTGAAGCTTTCTTT.

The chain uses TRBV7-3 and TRBJ2-2, with TRBD1 matching over 8 bases. The J segment lost 5 bases and the V segment lost 2 bases, leaving 1 base of the junction unmatched. This CDR3 contains 14 residues. Germline V gene lookup returns CDR1 SGHTA and CDR2 FQGTGA. CDR3 protein: CASSLQGATGELFF. CDR3 sequence (DNA): TGTGCCAGCAGCTTACAGGGGGCGACCGGGGAGCTGTTTTTT.

This rearrangement joins TRBV7-3 to TRBJ2-3; 7 bases are shared with TRBD2. CDR3 length: 15 residues. With V trimmed by 5 bases and J by 4 bases, 9 bases remained unmatched. CDR1 and CDR2 (germline): SGHTA, FQGTGA. The CDR3 region is CASSIGLGSSDTQYF. DNA for the CDR3: TGTGCCAGCAGCATCGGACTAGGGTCCTCAGATACGCAGTATTTT.

The rearrangement joins TRBV5-1 to TRBJ2-6, with D maybe TRBD1 (6 bases). The CDR3 totals 20 residues. V was shortened by 0 bases and J by 0 bases, with 19 bases between the two germline ends. CDR1 and CDR2 from the germline V gene are SGHRS and YFSETQ. CDR3 sequence reads: CASSLGHRGRGDSGANVLTF. The CDR3 bases are TGCGCCAGCAGCTTGGGACACCGGGGCAGGGGAGACTCTGGGGCCAACGTCCTGACTTTC.